Listed here is a single TCR beta chain. Its target antigen remains unknown. Base quality data are lacking; no much larger clone is found one base away. The sample originates from a study of post-analysis software for immune sequencing data (dated by TCRdb to the mid-2010s). Turning to the overall study: Relapsing-remitting, secondary progressive and progressive-relapsing multiple sclerosis were recorded as disease courses, and subtype annotation was lacking for some patients. A subset of samples was prepared in parallel using single-end sample barcoding, then pooled and co-amplified after Illumina adapter ligation. The patient repertoires were set against about 12 previously published healthy control repertoires from donors whose ages ranged from roughly 6 to 27 years.

To demonstrate the VDJtools post-analysis software, the study profiled TCR beta repertoires from the peripheral blood of 13 young patients with multiple sclerosis. The multiple sclerosis patients were children and adolescents ranging in age from roughly 6 to 15 years. Beyond this particular receptor, the publication reports: Roughly 5 TRBV segments, including TRBV5-6, TRBV5-1 and TRBV20-1, were significantly more frequent in patients than controls. Normalized Chao1 diversity was significantly lower in multiple sclerosis patients than controls, suggesting substantial peripheral T-cell clonal expansion. When samples were clustered directly using the F measure, samples prepared in the same batch co-clustered strongly, which prompted a batch-effect correction. The multiple sclerosis patient group was slightly younger than the control group.

The protocol used for the library was PCR. Sequenced on an Illumina HiSeq 2500. To reduce PCR and sequencing biases, unique molecular identifiers were incorporated into the TCR beta cDNA libraries. Per 1 to 10 million input T cells, 500,000 or so cDNA molecules were obtained, such that each molecule approximated one T cell. Patient libraries were prepared and sequenced with the same protocol used for the earlier healthy control dataset. Within a given batch, samples were prepared together, multiplexed and sequenced on the same HiSeq lane. The study's own analysis went as follows. MIGEC was used to process the raw barcoded reads, and molecular identifier groups with only a single read were discarded before consensus assembly and CDR3 extraction. Clonotype tables were post-analysed with VDJtools, and diversity was normalized by down-sampling all datasets to the smallest sample size. Repertoire overlap clustering matched CDR3 amino acid but not nucleotide sequences to correct batch-related cross-sample contamination. In-frame beta chains were kept once TCRdb had trimmed the public reads at Q25 with fastp and called clones with MiXCR. A single entry per CDR3 protein holds the most common genes and DNA from its merged rows. V and J calls and clone size were set by TCRdb, not the authors. The sample includes hundreds of thousands of distinct CDR3 sequences, with approximately 59% observed a single time. The ten largest clones capture over 9% of the sample.

Reading the germline V gene (reference sequence) gives CDR1 GTSNPN and CDR2 SVGIG. Taken from cysteine to phenylalanine, the CDR3 has 14 residues. The retained sequence is limited to the CDR3, 42 bases, with the frame set at the first base. Here V drops 0 bases and J drops 5 bases, and the junction holds 2 bases not matched to any gene. This chain joins TRBV30 to TRBJ1-5, and 9 bases in between align with TRBD1. Source material: blood. This TCR was sampled from a girl aged 2 to 10 with multiple sclerosis. The nucleotides are TGTGCCTGGAGTGTGGGACAGGGTGATCAGCCCCAGCATTTT. Translated, it reads CAWSVGQGDQPQHF. When the CDR3 is completed using the reference TRBV30 and TRBJ1-5 genes on either side, the full variable domain is SQTIHQWPATLVQPVGSPLSLECTVEGTSNPNLYWYRQAAGRGLQLLFYSVGIGQISSEVPQNLSASRPQDRQFILSSKKLLLSDSGFYLCAWSVGQGDQPQHFGDGTRLSIL.